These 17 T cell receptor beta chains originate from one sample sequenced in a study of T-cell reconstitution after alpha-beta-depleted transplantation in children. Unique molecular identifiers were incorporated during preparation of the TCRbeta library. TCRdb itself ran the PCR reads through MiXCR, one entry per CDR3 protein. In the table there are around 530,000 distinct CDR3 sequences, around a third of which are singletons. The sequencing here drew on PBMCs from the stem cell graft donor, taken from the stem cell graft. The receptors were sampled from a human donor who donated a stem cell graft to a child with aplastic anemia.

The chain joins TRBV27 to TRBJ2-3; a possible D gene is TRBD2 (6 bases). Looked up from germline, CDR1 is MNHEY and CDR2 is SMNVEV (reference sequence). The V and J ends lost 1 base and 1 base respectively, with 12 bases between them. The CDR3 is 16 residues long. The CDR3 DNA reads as TGTGCCAGCAGTTTATTAGATCCGGGGGGCACAGATACGCAGTATTTT. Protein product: CASSLLDPGGTDTQYF.

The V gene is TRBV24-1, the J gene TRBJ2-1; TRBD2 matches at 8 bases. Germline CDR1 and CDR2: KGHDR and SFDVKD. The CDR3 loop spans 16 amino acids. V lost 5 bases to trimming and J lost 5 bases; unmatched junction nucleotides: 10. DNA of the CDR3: TGTGCCACCAGTGCCGGTAACGGGAGGGCCGACAATGAGCAGTTCTTC. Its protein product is CATSAGNGRADNEQFF.

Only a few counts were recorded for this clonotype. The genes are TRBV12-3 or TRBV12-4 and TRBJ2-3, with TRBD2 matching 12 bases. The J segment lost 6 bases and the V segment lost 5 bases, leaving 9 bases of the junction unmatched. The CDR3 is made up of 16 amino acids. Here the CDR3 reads CASSRGVTSGSDTQYF. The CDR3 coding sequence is TGTGCCAGCAGTCGGGGGGTGACTAGCGGGAGCGATACGCAGTATTTT.

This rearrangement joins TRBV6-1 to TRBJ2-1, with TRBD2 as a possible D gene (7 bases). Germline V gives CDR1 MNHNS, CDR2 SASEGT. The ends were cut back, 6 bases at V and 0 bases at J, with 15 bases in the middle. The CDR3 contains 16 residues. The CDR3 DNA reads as TGTGCCAGCAGCCGTCGGGGGGCCAGCTCCTACAATGAGCAGTTCTTC. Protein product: CASSRRGASSYNEQFF.

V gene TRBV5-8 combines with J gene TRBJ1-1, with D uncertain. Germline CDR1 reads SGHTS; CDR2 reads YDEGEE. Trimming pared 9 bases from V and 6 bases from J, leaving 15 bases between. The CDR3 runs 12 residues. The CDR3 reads CATHQQFAEAFF. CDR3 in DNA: TGTGCCACTCATCAACAATTCGCTGAAGCTTTCTTT.

CDR3 region: CASSYGPTLAKNIQYF. The CDR3 DNA sequence: TGTGCCAGCAGTTACGGCCCTACACTAGCCAAAAACATTCAGTACTTC. The rearrangement links TRBV6-5 to TRBJ2-4, with unresolved D. The V gene lost 2 bases and the J gene lost 0 bases, with 11 bases spanning the gap. Germline CDR1 reads MNHEY; CDR2 reads SVGAGI. The CDR3 contains 16 residues.

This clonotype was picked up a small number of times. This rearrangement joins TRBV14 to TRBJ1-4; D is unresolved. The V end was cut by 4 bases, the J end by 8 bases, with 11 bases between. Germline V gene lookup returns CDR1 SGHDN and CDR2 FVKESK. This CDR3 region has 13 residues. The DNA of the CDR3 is TGTGCCAGCAGCCCACCCAAGATGGAAAAACTGTTTTTT. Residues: CASSPPKMEKLFF.

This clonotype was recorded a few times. The CDR3 nucleotides read TGTGCCACCAGTGATTCCGCCTATCAGCCCCAGCATTTT. Protein product: CATSDSAYQPQHF. The V and J genes are TRBV24-1 and TRBJ1-5; D gene unclear. Germline CDR1 KGHDR, CDR2 SFDVKD. CDR3 size: 13 residues. Trimming shortened V by 2 bases and J by 5 bases, and 6 bases separated the two germline ends.

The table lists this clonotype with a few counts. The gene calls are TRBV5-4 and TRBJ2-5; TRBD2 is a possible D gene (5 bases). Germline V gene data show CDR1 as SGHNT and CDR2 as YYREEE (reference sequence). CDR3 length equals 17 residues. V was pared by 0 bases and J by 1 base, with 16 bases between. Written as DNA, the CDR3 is TGTGCCAGCAGCTTGGATGGTATTCTGGGAGCCCAAGAGACCCAGTACTTC. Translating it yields CASSLDGILGAQETQYF.

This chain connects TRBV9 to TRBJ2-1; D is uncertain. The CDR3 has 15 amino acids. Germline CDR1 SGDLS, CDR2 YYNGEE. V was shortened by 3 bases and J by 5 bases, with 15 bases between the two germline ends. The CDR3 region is CASSGGPNRNNEQFF. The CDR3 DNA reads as TGTGCCAGCAGCGGGGGTCCAAACCGGAACAATGAGCAGTTCTTC.

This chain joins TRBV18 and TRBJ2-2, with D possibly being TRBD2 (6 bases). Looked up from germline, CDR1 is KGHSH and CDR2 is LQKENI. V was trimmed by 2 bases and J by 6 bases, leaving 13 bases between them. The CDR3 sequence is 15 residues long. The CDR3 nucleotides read TGTGCCAGCTCACCATCCGGGAGTAGGGCCGGGGAGCTGTTTTTT. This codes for CASSPSGSRAGELFF.

CDR3 loop: CSASNRDRGRNEQFF. Here the CDR3 DNA reads TGCAGTGCTTCAAACCGGGACAGGGGACGCAATGAGCAGTTCTTC. This sequence joins TRBV20-1 and TRBJ2-1; 10 bases fit TRBD1. J was trimmed by 6 bases and V by 5 bases; bases with no gene match: 10. The germline V gene has CDR1 DFQATT and CDR2 SNEGSKA (reference sequence). The CDR3 sequence is 15 residues long.

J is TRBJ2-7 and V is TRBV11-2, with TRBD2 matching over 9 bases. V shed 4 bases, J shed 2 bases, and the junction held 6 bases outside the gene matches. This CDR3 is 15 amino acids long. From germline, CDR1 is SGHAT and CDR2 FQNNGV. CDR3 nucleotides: TGTGCCAGCAGCTCGGGACTAGCAAAGACCTACGAGCAGTACGTC. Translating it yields CASSSGLAKTYEQYV.

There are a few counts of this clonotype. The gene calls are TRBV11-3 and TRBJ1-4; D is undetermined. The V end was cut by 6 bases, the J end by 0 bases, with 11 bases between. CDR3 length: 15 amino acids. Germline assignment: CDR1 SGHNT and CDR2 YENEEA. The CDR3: CASSSGGSTNEKLFF. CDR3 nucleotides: TGTGCCAGCAGTTCCGGTGGTTCAACTAATGAAAAACTGTTTTTT.

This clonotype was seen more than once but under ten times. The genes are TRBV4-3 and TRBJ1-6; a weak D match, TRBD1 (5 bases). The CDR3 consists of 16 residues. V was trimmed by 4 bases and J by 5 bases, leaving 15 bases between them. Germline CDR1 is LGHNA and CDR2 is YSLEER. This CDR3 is CASSPTRPTDNSPLHF. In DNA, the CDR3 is TGCGCCAGCAGCCCGACAAGACCGACAGATAATTCACCCCTCCACTTT.

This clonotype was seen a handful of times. CDR3 sequence (DNA): TGTGCCAGCAGTTTTTGGGGCCCTTACGAGCAGTACTTC. It translates to CASSFWGPYEQYF. The chain couples TRBV12-3 or TRBV12-4 to TRBJ2-7, with D possibly TRBD1 on 5 matching bases. The CDR3 is 13 amino acids. V was trimmed by 3 bases and J by 4 bases, leaving 10 bases between them.

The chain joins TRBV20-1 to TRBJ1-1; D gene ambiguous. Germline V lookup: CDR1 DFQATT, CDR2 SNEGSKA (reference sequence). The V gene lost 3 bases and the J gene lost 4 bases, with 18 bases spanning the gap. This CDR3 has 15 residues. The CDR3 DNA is TGCAGTGCTAGTACCCTCACGGTCGGGAGCACTGAAGCTTTCTTT. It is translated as CSASTLTVGSTEAFF.